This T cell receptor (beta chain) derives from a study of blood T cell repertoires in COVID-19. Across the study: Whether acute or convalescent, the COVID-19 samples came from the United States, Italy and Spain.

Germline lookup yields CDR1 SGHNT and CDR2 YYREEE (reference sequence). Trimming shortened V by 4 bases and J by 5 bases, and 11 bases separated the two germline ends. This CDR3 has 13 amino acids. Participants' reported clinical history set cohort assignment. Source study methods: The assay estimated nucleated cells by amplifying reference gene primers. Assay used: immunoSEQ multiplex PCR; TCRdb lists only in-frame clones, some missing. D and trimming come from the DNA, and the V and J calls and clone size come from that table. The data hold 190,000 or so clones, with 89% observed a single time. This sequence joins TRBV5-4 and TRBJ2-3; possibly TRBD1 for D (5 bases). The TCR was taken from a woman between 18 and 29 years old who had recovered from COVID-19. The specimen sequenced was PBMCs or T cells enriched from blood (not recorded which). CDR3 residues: CASSGDSEDTQYF. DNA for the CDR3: TGTGCCAGCAGCGGAGACAGCGAAGATACGCAGTATTTT.